Each of the 27 T cell receptor beta chains below was sequenced from the same sample in a study of T cells in localized non-small cell lung cancer. TCRdb's table, derived via immunoSEQ multiplex PCR, lists solely in-frame clones and lacks some. This table has roughly 53,000 clones, roughly 83% appearing once. The sequencing here drew on peripheral blood mononuclear cells, taken before any cancer treatment. These receptors were collected from a man aged 40-75 years with stage III lung adenocarcinoma.

V and J are TRBV6-1 and TRBJ2-7; D not certain. V dropped 7 bases and J dropped 0 bases, with 13 bases sitting between them. Germline assignment: CDR1 MNHNS and CDR2 SASEGT. The CDR3 runs 14 residues. Here the CDR3 reads CASIRTRSSYEQYF. CDR3 nucleotide sequence: TGTGCCAGCATTCGAACAAGAAGCTCCTACGAGCAGTACTTC.

V gene TRBV11-3 combines with J gene TRBJ2-1, with D possibly matching TRBD2 (6 bases). The germline V and J ends were trimmed by 1 base and 0 bases, with 10 bases remaining between them. Germline V CDR1 and CDR2: SGHNT, YENEEA. CDR3 size: 16 residues. The CDR3, as DNA: TGTGCCAGCAGCTTAGCGGGGACTCTCTCCTACAATGAGCAGTTCTTC. Translated, it gives CASSLAGTLSYNEQFF.

This clone was observed many times. The V gene is TRBV10-1, the J gene TRBJ1-1; D is possibly TRBD1 (6 bases). The V and J ends lost 6 bases and 4 bases respectively, with 12 bases between them. The CDR3 has 13 residues. Germline V lookup: CDR1 WNHNN, CDR2 SYGVQD (reference sequence). The CDR3 nucleotides are TGCGCCAGCAGCCCCCGGGGGGCCACTGAAGCTTTCTTT. Translated: CASSPRGATEAFF.

In DNA, the CDR3 is TGTGCCAGCAGGGAGGACGGTTACTCTGGAAACACCATATATTTT. Its translation is CASREDGYSGNTIYF. The V call is TRBV7-9, the J call TRBJ1-3; no reliable D call. The CDR3 consists of 15 residues. The V end was cut by 6 bases, the J end by 0 bases, with 12 bases between. Germline CDR1 is SEHNR and CDR2 is FQNEAQ (reference sequence).

In this sample, this clone turned up once. The chain links TRBV14 to TRBJ2-1; TRBD2 aligns across 15 bases. The CDR3 totals 18 residues. V gave up 3 bases and J gave up 3 bases; unmatched junction bases: 6. Germline CDR1 is SGHDN and CDR2 is FVKESK. CDR3 nucleotide sequence: TGTGCCAGCAGCCAGTGGACTAGCGGGAGGGCCGACTACAATGAGCAGTTCTTC. It encodes CASSQWTSGRADYNEQFF.

V gene TRBV27 combines with J gene TRBJ2-7, with 11 bases identical to TRBD2. This CDR3 region has 15 residues. V dropped 8 bases and J dropped 2; count of bases not matched to a gene: 8. Per germline, CDR1 MNHEY and CDR2 SMNVEV (reference sequence). The CDR3 protein is CASLPGLAEPYEQYF. CDR3 nucleotide sequence: TGTGCCAGCCTTCCGGGACTAGCGGAACCCTACGAGCAGTACTTC.

This chain joins TRBV5-1 and TRBJ2-1, with TRBD1 as a possible D gene (6 bases). CDR3 size: 14 residues. Trimming removed 2 bases at V and 5 bases at J, with 11 bases between. CDR1 is SGHRS and CDR2 is YFSETQ in the germline V gene. CDR3 loop: CASSLRTANNEQFF. The CDR3 nucleotides read TGCGCCAGCAGCTTAAGGACAGCCAACAATGAGCAGTTCTTC.

The rearrangement uses TRBV2 and TRBJ2-5; D is possibly TRBD1 (6 bases). The V end was cut by 6 bases, the J end by 5 bases, with 13 bases between. CDR3 length: 13 residues. The germline gives CDR1 SNHLY, CDR2 FYNNEI. CDR3 residues: CASSLQGWETQYF. Written as DNA, the CDR3 is TGTGCCAGCAGCCTACAGGGATGGGAGACCCAGTACTTC.

This clone has just a few counts. The chain employs TRBV5-1 and TRBJ2-7; 9 bases agree with TRBD2. Germline loops: CDR1 SGHRS, CDR2 YFSETQ. With V trimmed by 4 bases and J by 2 bases, 7 bases remained unmatched. The CDR3 covers 15 residues. The CDR3: CASSLSIAGAYEQYF. The CDR3 DNA reads TGCGCCAGCAGCCTATCCATAGCGGGAGCCTACGAGCAGTACTTC. Filled out from reference TRBV5-1 and TRBJ2-7, the complete variable domain reads KAGVTQTPRYLIKTRGQQVTLSCSPISGHRSVSWYQQTPGQGLQFLFEYFSETQRNKGNFPGRFSGRQFSNSRSEMNVSTLELGDSALYLCASSLSIAGAYEQYFGPGTRLTVT.

Concerning this clone: This specimen includes other DNA sequences encoding the same CDR3. V usage is TRBV18 and J usage is TRBJ1-3; 7 bases fit TRBD1. This CDR3 region has 15 residues. CDR1 KGHSH and CDR2 LQKENI come from the germline V gene. The V gene end was trimmed by 3 bases and the J gene end by 1 base; junction bases not matched to a gene: 3. This chain's CDR3 is CASSPGTDSGNTIYF. The CDR3 DNA reads as TGTGCCAGCTCACCCGGGACAGATTCTGGAAACACCATATATTTT.

The chain couples TRBV5-1 to TRBJ1-4, with 8 bases fitting TRBD1. The CDR3 totals 14 residues. V shed 3 bases and J 8 bases; nucleotides not matched to a gene: 6. The V gene's germline CDR1 is SGHRS and CDR2 YFSETQ. CDR3: CASSSGQGVEKLFF. CDR3 sequence (DNA): TGCGCCAGCAGCTCTGGACAGGGTGTGGAAAAACTGTTTTTT.

This chain connects TRBV5-4 to TRBJ2-5, with 7 bases identical to TRBD1. V was pared by 4 bases and J by 2 bases, with 5 bases of the junction left unmatched. Germline V gives CDR1 SGHNT, CDR2 YYREEE (reference sequence). The CDR3 contains 14 residues. CDR3 in DNA: TGTGCCAGCAGCGCCGACAGGGCTCAAGAGACCCAGTACTTC. This codes for CASSADRAQETQYF. The full variable domain, its missing parts supplied by reference TRBV5-4 and TRBJ2-5, is ETGVTQSPTHLIKTRGQQVTLRCSSQSGHNTVSWYQQALGQGPQFIFQYYREEENGRGNFPPRFSGLQFPNYSSELNVNALELDDSALYLCASSADRAQETQYFGPGTRLLVL.

This chain connects TRBV19 to TRBJ1-5, with 10 bases matching TRBD1. CDR1 and CDR2 from the germline V gene are LNHDA and SQIVND (reference sequence). V lost 11 bases, J lost 4 bases, and 8 bases stayed unmatched. The CDR3 runs to 14 residues. The CDR3 loop reads CAVRDRGGNQPQHF. The CDR3 DNA is TGTGCCGTTCGGGACAGGGGAGGGAATCAGCCCCAGCATTTT.

This chain uses TRBV30 with TRBJ1-1; possible D gene TRBD1, 5 bases. The CDR3 length is 12 residues. The germline V gene has CDR1 GTSNPN and CDR2 SVGIG (reference sequence). Deletions cut 8 bases from V and 6 bases from J, with 16 bases between. This chain's CDR3 is CAGTRGRAEAFF. The CDR3, as DNA: TGTGCCGGGACTAGGGGCAGAGCTGAAGCTTTCTTT.

The rearrangement joins TRBV5-1 to TRBJ2-7; no definite D call. Trimming left V 2 bases short and J 0 bases short, with 9 bases between. The germline gives CDR1 SGHRS, CDR2 YFSETQ. CDR3 length: 14 amino acids. Written as DNA, the CDR3 is TGCGCCAGCAGCTTAAGCGCCGCCTCCTACGAGCAGTACTTC. Translating gives CASSLSAASYEQYF.

The gene calls are TRBV10-2 and TRBJ2-7; 7 nucleotides agree with TRBD2. The germline CDR1 and CDR2 sequences are WSHSY and SAAADI. Trimming cost V 4 bases and J 5 bases; bases outside gene matches: 8. This CDR3 has 14 amino acids. The CDR3 protein is CASSGGLGTNEQYF. As DNA, the CDR3 is TGCGCCAGCAGTGGTGGACTAGGAACTAACGAGCAGTACTTC.

This clone turned up a few times. The V gene is TRBV29-1, the J gene TRBJ2-1; 8 bases fit TRBD2. Germline CDR1 reads SQVTM; CDR2 reads ANQGSEA. Trimming removed 6 bases from V and 8 bases from J; junction bases left unmatched: 15. The CDR3 covers 15 residues. CDR3 in DNA: TGCAGCGTGGAGGAAGATAGCCCCGGGGGGGATGAGCAGTTCTTC. It codes for CSVEEDSPGGDEQFF.

The table lists this clone with a few counts. This chain uses TRBV7-2 with TRBJ2-3, with 8 nucleotides matching TRBD2. There are 15 residues in the CDR3. The V segment lost 5 bases and the J segment 2 bases; nucleotides outside the gene matches: 6. Germline V gene lookup returns CDR1 SGHTA and CDR2 FQGNSA. For the CDR3, the DNA is TGTGCCAGCAGCCGGGAGGGGGGGTACACAGATACGCAGTATTTT. Translating gives CASSREGGYTDTQYF. Looking up the rest from reference TRBV7-2 and TRBJ2-3 gives the full variable domain: GAGVSQSPSNKVTEKGKDVELRCDPISGHTALYWYRQSLGQGLEFLIYFQGNSAPDKSGLPSDRFSAERTGGSVSTLTIQRTQQEDSAVYLCASSREGGYTDTQYFGPGTRLTVL.

This clone came up a few times. The chain employs TRBV19 and TRBJ2-7; weak D call: TRBD1 (5 bases). This CDR3 is 14 amino acids long. Germline values: CDR1 LNHDA, CDR2 SQIVND (reference sequence). Trimming removed 1 base from V and 3 bases from J, with 10 bases in between. In nucleotides, the CDR3 is TGTGCCAGTAGTATAGGGCGACAGAGCTACGAGCAGTACTTC. This gives the protein CASSIGRQSYEQYF.

This sequence joins TRBV5-1 and TRBJ2-1; 7 nucleotides align to TRBD2. The V segment lost 3 bases and the J segment 4 bases; nucleotides outside the gene matches: 10. Germline assignment: CDR1 SGHRS and CDR2 YFSETQ. This CDR3 has 16 amino acids. CDR3 in amino acids: CASSWGGGHPYNEQFF. The CDR3 nucleotides read TGCGCCAGCAGCTGGGGGGGAGGACACCCGTACAATGAGCAGTTCTTC.

The rearrangement uses TRBV19 and TRBJ1-1, with TRBD1 matching 7 bases. V trimming: 6 bases; J trimming: 1 base; junction bases outside the gene matches: 5. There are 14 residues in the CDR3. The V gene's germline CDR1 is LNHDA and CDR2 SQIVND (reference sequence). CDR3 nucleotide sequence: TGTGCCAGTAGCGTGGGACAGACGAACACTGAAGCTTTCTTT. Amino acids: CASSVGQTNTEAFF. Variable domain in full (rest from reference TRBV19 and TRBJ1-1): DGGITQSPKYLFRKEGQNVTLSCEQNLNHDAMYWYRQDPGQGLRLIYYSQIVNDFQKGDIAEGYSVSREKKESFPLTVTSAQKNPTAFYLCASSVGQTNTEAFFGQGTRLTVV.

This chain joins TRBV4-2 and TRBJ2-6; D unresolved. This CDR3 is 15 amino acids long. Per the germline V gene, CDR1 is LGHNA and CDR2 is YNFKEQ. V lost 1 base to trimming and J lost 0 bases, with 4 bases between them. CDR3 loop: CASSQGSSGANVLTF. The DNA for the CDR3 is TGTGCCAGCAGCCAAGGCAGCTCTGGGGCCAACGTCCTGACTTTC.

This clone occurred a few times. This chain links TRBV29-1 with TRBJ1-5; TRBD1 might be the D (5 bases). V lost 4 bases, J lost 5 bases, and 12 bases lay in between. CDR1 is SQVTM, CDR2 ANQGSEA, per germline. The CDR3 runs 13 residues. The CDR3 sequence is CSVAREWDQPQHF. The CDR3 nucleotides read TGCAGCGTTGCCAGGGAATGGGATCAGCCCCAGCATTTT.

The chain joins TRBV11-3 to TRBJ2-7; no definite D call. Germline V gene lookup returns CDR1 SGHNT and CDR2 YENEEA. The CDR3 is 14 residues long. Trimming stripped 1 base from V and 0 bases from J, with 7 bases between. CDR3: CASSLGPSSYEQYF. The CDR3 DNA reads as TGTGCCAGCAGCTTAGGACCGAGCTCCTACGAGCAGTACTTC.

This sequence joins TRBV13 and TRBJ2-3; D call uncertain. CDR1 is PRHDT and CDR2 is FYEKMQ in the germline V gene (reference sequence). V shed 1 base and J shed 4 bases, with 6 bases lying between them. There are 13 residues in the CDR3. The CDR3 DNA reads TGTGCCAGCAGCTTAGACACAGCAGATACGCAGTATTTT. It encodes CASSLDTADTQYF.

The gene calls are TRBV5-6 and TRBJ2-1; 8 bases map to TRBD2. Germline V CDR1 and CDR2: SGHDT, YYEEEE. Unmatched junction bases numbered 10, after V lost 0 bases and J lost 8 bases. The CDR3 has 16 residues. CDR3: CASSLVSSGRPDEQFF. The CDR3, as DNA: TGTGCCAGCAGCTTGGTTAGCAGCGGGAGACCCGATGAGCAGTTCTTC.

The chain combines TRBV5-1 with TRBJ1-1; no clear D gene. Germline V gives CDR1 SGHRS, CDR2 YFSETQ. The CDR3 extends over 14 amino acids. Trimming shortened V by 0 bases and J by 7 bases, and 13 bases separated the two germline ends. CDR3 nucleotide sequence: TGCGCCAGCAGCTTGGGGACCTCCCACAGTGAAGCTTTCTTT. The encoded protein is CASSLGTSHSEAFF.